A selection of T cell receptor beta chains follows, all from one sample in a study of PD-L1 blockade in urothelial cancer. The protocol was immunoSEQ multiplex PCR, while the TCRdb copy is restricted to in-frame clones and leaves out a portion. The repertoire has more than 65,000 clones, roughly 87% of them found once; the top ten carry 4.5% to 7%. Sequences were derived from PBMCs, sampled around atezolizumab (anti-PD-L1) treatment. The receptor source for this set is a woman in her seventies with urothelial cancer. Each CDR3 is given with its conserved first and last residue. D genes are given only for firm matches. The size field is filled for only some rows; it gives once, few, many or a size class.

TRBV18	TRBJ1-2	.	TRBD1	TGTGCCAGCTCACCAGAAAGAACCGCTCGGACAGGGGACTATGGCTACACCTTC	CASSPERTARTGDYGYTF
TRBV5-1	TRBJ2-3	.	TRBD2	TGCGCCAGCAGCTTGGCCCTCACTTATCTAGCGGGAGTAGATACGCAGTATTTT	CASSLALTYLAGVDTQYF
TRBV7-8	TRBJ2-1	.	TRBD2	TGTGCCAGCAGCTACAGCGGGAGGTACAATGAGCAGTTCTTC	CASSYSGRYNEQFF
TRBV5-1	TRBJ2-1	.	TRBD2	TGCGCCAGCAGCTCACCGGTTTTTAGCGGGAGTCCCTCTACCTACAATGAGCAGTTCTTC	CASSSPVFSGSPSTYNEQFF
TRBV7-6	TRBJ2-1	.	TRBD2	TGTGCCAGCAGCTTAGTACCCAGCGGGAGGGCCTATGAGCAGTTCTTC	CASSLVPSGRAYEQFF
TRBV7-6	TRBJ2-1	few	.	TGTGCCAGCAGCTACGACAGCTACAATGAGCAGTTCTTC	CASSYDSYNEQFF
TRBV7-2	TRBJ1-3	.	.	TGTGCCAGCAGCCTCCTATCTGGAAACACCATATATTTT	CASSLLSGNTIYF
TRBV4-1	TRBJ2-7	.	TRBD2	TGCGCCAGCAGCCAAGATCTAGGGACTAGCGGGTACGAGCAGTACTTC	CASSQDLGTSGYEQYF
TRBV11-3	TRBJ2-1	few	TRBD2	TGTGCCAGCAGCCCCGTGGGCGGGAGGGCCCATGAGCAGTTCTTC	CASSPVGGRAHEQFF
TRBV5-1	TRBJ2-7	.	TRBD1	TGCGCCAGCAGCTTACCCGGGGGACAGGGAACCTACGAGCAGTACTTC	CASSLPGGQGTYEQYF
TRBV5-4	TRBJ1-3	.	.	TGTGCCAGCAGCTTGGGCCGAGCAGGTGGAAACACCATATATTTT	CASSLGRAGGNTIYF
TRBV27	TRBJ2-7	.	TRBD2	TGTGCCAGCAGGACTAGCGGGAGGGGATACGAGCAGTACTTC	CASRTSGRGYEQYF
TRBV6-5	TRBJ1-4	.	.	TGTGCCAGCAGTACAGGGTGGACTAATGAAAAACTGTTTTTT	CASSTGWTNEKLFF
TRBV29-1	TRBJ2-7	.	TRBD2	TGCAGCGTTGAGTCAACTAGCGGGACCTACGAGCAGTACTTC	CSVESTSGTYEQYF
TRBV20-1	TRBJ2-7	.	.	TGCAGTGCTACTCCGCTCGGTGAGCAGTACTTC	CSATPLGEQYF
TRBV10-3	TRBJ2-5	.	TRBD2	TGTGCCACCTCCCCTCTAGCGGGGGGTGGTGAGACCCAGTACTTC	CATSPLAGGGETQYF
TRBV2	TRBJ2-1	.	TRBD2	TGTGCCAGCAGTAGAAGGACTAGCGCCTACAATGAGCAGTTCTTC	CASSRRTSAYNEQFF
TRBV2	TRBJ2-7	.	.	TGTGCCAGCAGGGGAAGCGGACCCTACGAGCAGTACTTC	CASRGSGPYEQYF
TRBV10-1	TRBJ2-3	.	TRBD2	TGCGCCAGCAGCCTAGCGGGGGGTTGGACAGATACGCAGTATTTT	CASSLAGGWTDTQYF
TRBV9	TRBJ2-2	.	.	TGTGCCAGCAGCGTAGTAGGCAGGATTGACACCGGGGAGCTGTTTTTT	CASSVVGRIDTGELFF
TRBV12-5	TRBJ2-3	few	TRBD2	TGTGCTAGTGGTTTGGTACCGAGCGGGAGAATGATGGATACGCAGTATTTT	CASGLVPSGRMMDTQYF
TRBV7-2	TRBJ2-5	.	.	TGTGCCAGCAGCCAAGATAGTAGTTTCGTGACCCAGTACTTC	CASSQDSSFVTQYF
TRBV28	TRBJ2-7	.	TRBD2	TGTGCCAGCAGCTTAGCGGGACCCCCCTACGAGCAGTACTTC	CASSLAGPPYEQYF
TRBV7-2	TRBJ2-2	.	TRBD2	TGTGCCAGCAGCCCACTAGCGGGAGAGCTGTTTTTT	CASSPLAGELFF
TRBV5-4	TRBJ2-2	.	TRBD2	TGTGCCAGCCGGGGGGTAGACACCGGGGAGCTGTTTTTT	CASRGVDTGELFF